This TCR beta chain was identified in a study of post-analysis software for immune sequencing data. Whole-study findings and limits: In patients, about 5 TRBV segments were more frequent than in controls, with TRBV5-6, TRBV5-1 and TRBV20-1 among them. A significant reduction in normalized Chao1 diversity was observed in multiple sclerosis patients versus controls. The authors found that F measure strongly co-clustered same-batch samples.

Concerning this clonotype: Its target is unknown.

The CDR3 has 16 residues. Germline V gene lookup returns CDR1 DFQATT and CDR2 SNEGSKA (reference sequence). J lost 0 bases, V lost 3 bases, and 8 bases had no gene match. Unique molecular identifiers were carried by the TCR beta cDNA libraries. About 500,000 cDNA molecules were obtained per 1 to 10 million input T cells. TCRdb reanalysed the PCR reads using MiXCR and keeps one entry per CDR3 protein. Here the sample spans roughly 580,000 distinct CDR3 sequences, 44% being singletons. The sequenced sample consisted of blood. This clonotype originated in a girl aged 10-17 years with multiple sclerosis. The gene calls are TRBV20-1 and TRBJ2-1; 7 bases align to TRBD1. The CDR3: CSASPSTGFSYNEQFF. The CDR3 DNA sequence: TGCAGTGCTAGCCCCTCGACAGGGTTCTCCTACAATGAGCAGTTCTTC.